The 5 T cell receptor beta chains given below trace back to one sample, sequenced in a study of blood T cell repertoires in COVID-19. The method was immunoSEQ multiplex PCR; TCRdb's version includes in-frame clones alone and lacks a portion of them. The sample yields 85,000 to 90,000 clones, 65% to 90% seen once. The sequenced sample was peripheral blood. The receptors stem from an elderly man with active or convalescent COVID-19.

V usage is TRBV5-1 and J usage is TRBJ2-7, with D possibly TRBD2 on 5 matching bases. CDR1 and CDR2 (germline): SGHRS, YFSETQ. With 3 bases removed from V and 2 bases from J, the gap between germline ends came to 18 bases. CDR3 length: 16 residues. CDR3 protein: CASSSKGLLNTYEQYF. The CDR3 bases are TGCGCCAGCAGCTCAAAAGGACTGCTCAATACCTACGAGCAGTACTTC.

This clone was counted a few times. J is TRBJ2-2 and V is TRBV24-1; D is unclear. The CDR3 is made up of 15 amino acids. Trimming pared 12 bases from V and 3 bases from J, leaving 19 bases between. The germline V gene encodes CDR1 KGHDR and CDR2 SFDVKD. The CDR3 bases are TGTGCCCCCGAAGTCCGAGTCGCCTACACCGGGGAGCTGTTTTTT. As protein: CAPEVRVAYTGELFF.

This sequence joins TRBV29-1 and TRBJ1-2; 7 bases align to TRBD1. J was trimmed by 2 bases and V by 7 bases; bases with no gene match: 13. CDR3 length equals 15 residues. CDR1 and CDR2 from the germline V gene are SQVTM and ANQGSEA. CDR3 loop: CSAGGGTVQNYGYTF. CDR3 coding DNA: TGCAGCGCCGGGGGCGGGACAGTACAGAACTATGGCTACACCTTC.

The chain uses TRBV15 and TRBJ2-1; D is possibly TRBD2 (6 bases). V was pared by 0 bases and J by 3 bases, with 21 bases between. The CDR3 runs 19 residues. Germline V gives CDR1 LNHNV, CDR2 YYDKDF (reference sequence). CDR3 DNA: TGTGCCACCAGCAGAGATTCGCCCTCCCCCCAGCGGGTCTACAATGAGCAGTTCTTC. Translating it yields CATSRDSPSPQRVYNEQFF.

In DNA form, the CDR3 reads TGTGCCAGCAGCCCCTCGTCCGGGACAGGGATCGGCTACACCTTC. Residues: CASSPSSGTGIGYTF. The chain joins TRBV9 to TRBJ1-2, with 9 bases identical to TRBD1. Germline loops: CDR1 SGDLS, CDR2 YYNGEE. The CDR3 totals 15 residues. V trimming: 4 bases; J trimming: 8 bases; junction bases outside the gene matches: 12.